These 31 T cell receptor beta chains originate from one sample sequenced in a study of shared clonotypes between healthy human individuals. The assay was immunoSEQ multiplex PCR, and TCRdb's table has in-frame clones only and misses some. The profile covers some 500,000 clones, with about 96% appearing a single time and about 0.067% taken by the ten largest. Sequencing was carried out using naive CD4+ T cells sorted from blood. Subset described: CD45RA+ positively selected. The receptors come from a woman under 40 in good health.

The rearrangement joins TRBV28 to TRBJ2-7; a possible D gene is TRBD1 (6 bases). CDR3 length equals 16 residues. The germline V gene encodes CDR1 MDHEN and CDR2 SYDVKM. Deletions cut 2 bases from V and 0 bases from J, with 14 bases between. The CDR3 sequence: CASSLGGILSSYEQYF. DNA of the CDR3: TGTGCCAGCAGTTTAGGGGGCATCCTTAGCTCCTACGAGCAGTACTTC.

The genes are TRBV15 and TRBJ1-1; D gene unclear. The V and J ends lost 0 bases and 6 bases respectively, with 8 bases between them. Germline V gives CDR1 LNHNV, CDR2 YYDKDF (reference sequence). This CDR3 region has 13 residues. The CDR3 loop is CATSRDHGPEAFF. The CDR3 DNA sequence: TGTGCCACCAGCAGAGATCACGGGCCTGAAGCTTTCTTT.

CDR3 DNA: TGCGCCAGCAGCCAAGGACCCGTTTGGGGCACAGATACGCAGTATTTT. It yields the protein CASSQGPVWGTDTQYF. The genes are TRBV4-1 and TRBJ2-3; D ambiguous. The CDR3 extends over 16 amino acids. Trimming took 1 base from V and 1 from J, leaving 12 bases between them. Germline CDR1 MGHRA, CDR2 YSYEKL.

The rearrangement links TRBV5-1 to TRBJ2-7; TRBD1 or TRBD2 may be the D gene (5 bases each). The CDR3 spans 15 residues. Trimming shortened V by 4 bases and J by 0 bases, and 14 bases separated the two germline ends. Germline V gives CDR1 SGHRS, CDR2 YFSETQ. CDR3 loop: CASSPGAALSYEQYF. Here the CDR3 DNA reads TGCGCCAGCAGCCCCGGGGCAGCACTCTCCTACGAGCAGTACTTC.

This sequence joins TRBV15 and TRBJ2-1; perhaps TRBD2 as D (5 bases). The V gene's germline CDR1 is LNHNV and CDR2 YYDKDF (reference sequence). The V end lost 5 bases, the J end lost 3 bases, and 14 bases lay between the germline ends. The CDR3 totals 15 residues. The CDR3 is CATSRWLADYNEQFF. In DNA, the CDR3 is TGTGCCACCAGCCGGTGGCTAGCAGACTACAATGAGCAGTTCTTC.

This clone was seen once. The chain combines TRBV27 with TRBJ2-1; possible D gene TRBD2, 5 bases. Germline V gives CDR1 MNHEY, CDR2 SMNVEV (reference sequence). CDR3 length: 15 amino acids. Trimming pared 6 bases from V and 3 bases from J, leaving 15 bases between. The CDR3 DNA follows: TGTGCCAGCAGCCGCGAAGGAGGAATCTACAATGAGCAGTTCTTC. It codes for CASSREGGIYNEQFF.

The V and J genes are TRBV20-1 and TRBJ2-4, with D perhaps matching TRBD2 (5 bases). The CDR3 loop spans 10 amino acids. Per the germline V gene, CDR1 is DFQATT and CDR2 is SNEGSKA (reference sequence). V was pared by 5 bases and J by 13 bases, with 12 bases between. CDR3 amino acids: CSASEGKQYF. DNA for the CDR3: TGCAGTGCTTCAGAGGGTAAACAGTACTTC.

This chain uses TRBV4-2 with TRBJ1-1; no reliable D call. With 5 bases removed from V and 0 bases from J, the gap between germline ends came to 7 bases. The length of the CDR3 is 13 residues. Germline V gene lookup returns CDR1 LGHNA and CDR2 YNFKEQ. The CDR3 region has the DNA TGTGCCAGCAGCTCCGATTTGAACACTGAAGCTTTCTTT. This gives the protein CASSSDLNTEAFF.

The chain joins TRBV23-1 to TRBJ2-1, with TRBD1 matching over 9 bases. TRBV23-1 is known as an ORF, though its function is uncertain. Germline trimming cut 2 bases from V and 4 bases from J; bases unmatched to any gene: 12. This CDR3 spans 18 amino acids. CDR3 sequence: CASSQPLVDGTGYNEQFF. CDR3 bases: TGCGCCAGCAGTCAACCCCTTGTAGACGGGACAGGGTACAATGAGCAGTTCTTC.

The V gene is TRBV5-1, the J gene TRBJ2-1; 11 positions agree with TRBD1. Trimming at V came to 0 bases and at J to 8 bases, leaving 7 bases not matched to a gene. The V gene's germline CDR1 is SGHRS and CDR2 YFSETQ. CDR3 length equals 16 residues. CDR3: CASSLESGQGGDEQFF. The CDR3 nucleotides are TGCGCCAGCAGCTTGGAATCGGGACAGGGGGGCGATGAGCAGTTCTTC.

This rearrangement joins TRBV5-1 to TRBJ1-1; D unresolved. Per the germline V gene, CDR1 is SGHRS and CDR2 is YFSETQ. The CDR3 runs to 13 residues. The V end was cut by 4 bases, the J end by 1 base, with 8 bases between. CDR3 nucleotides: TGCGCCAGCAGCGTCGGAGAGAACACTGAAGCTTTCTTT. Protein: CASSVGENTEAFF.

The chain carries TRBV28 and TRBJ2-2; 12 nucleotides agree with TRBD2. Germline loops: CDR1 MDHEN, CDR2 SYDVKM. The CDR3 is 16 amino acids. J was trimmed by 8 bases and V by 2 bases; bases with no gene match: 6. CDR3 region: CASSLASGRAKGELFF. The DNA for the CDR3 is TGTGCCAGCAGTTTAGCTAGCGGGAGGGCCAAGGGGGAGCTGTTTTTT.

The chain joins TRBV19 to TRBJ2-1; the match to TRBD2 covers 11 bases. Per germline, CDR1 LNHDA and CDR2 SQIVND (reference sequence). Trimming cost V 6 bases and J 2 bases; bases outside gene matches: 9. This CDR3 contains 17 residues. Here the CDR3 DNA reads TGTGCCAGTAGCCAGACTAGCGGGACTTTGGCCTACAATGAGCAGTTCTTC. The encoded protein is CASSQTSGTLAYNEQFF.

V is TRBV7-9 and J is TRBJ2-7, with 13 bases aligning to TRBD2. Germline lookup yields CDR1 SEHNR and CDR2 FQNEAQ (reference sequence). V lost 4 bases and J lost 3; bases outside the gene matches: 6. The CDR3 sequence is 16 residues long. CDR3 DNA sequence: TGTGCCAGCAGCTCCGGACTAGCGGGAGTTCTCTACGAGCAGTACTTC. This encodes CASSSGLAGVLYEQYF.

The J gene is TRBJ2-7, the V gene TRBV28; unclear D gene. Trimming took off 8 bases at V and 1 base at J, with 6 bases between the two ends. The CDR3 is 11 residues long. From germline, CDR1 is MDHEN and CDR2 SYDVKM. The DNA for the CDR3 is TGTGCCAGCGGAATTTCCTACGAGCAGTACTTC. Amino acids: CASGISYEQYF.

The V call is TRBV6-1, the J call TRBJ1-3; D unclear. CDR1 is MNHNS and CDR2 is SASEGT in the germline V gene. The CDR3 has 11 amino acids. Trimming stripped 6 bases from V and 14 bases from J, with 14 bases between. For the CDR3, the DNA is TGTGCCAGCAGCGTATCACTGGAACTATATTTT. It codes for CASSVSLELYF.

This clone appeared once. The chain is built from TRBV25-1 and TRBJ1-5, with unresolved D. This CDR3 region has 14 residues. The V end was cut by 4 bases, the J end by 0 bases, with 7 bases between. The germline V gene has CDR1 MGHDK and CDR2 SYGVNS. For the CDR3, the DNA is TGTGCCAGCAGTGGTAGTTATAGCAATCAGCCCCAGCATTTT. As protein: CASSGSYSNQPQHF.

This rearrangement joins TRBV29-1 to TRBJ1-5; D ambiguous. There are 15 residues in the CDR3. Trimming removed 2 bases from V and 4 bases from J, with 15 bases in between. Germline V gene sequence: CDR1 SQVTM, CDR2 ANQGSEA. The CDR3 coding sequence is TGCAGCGTTGAAACGCCGAGGGCCCCGAATCAGCCCCAGCATTTT. This codes for CSVETPRAPNQPQHF.

This chain links TRBV11-2 with TRBJ2-7; 9 bases line up with TRBD2. CDR1 is SGHAT and CDR2 is FQNNGV in the germline V gene. The ends lost 4 bases at V and 0 bases at J; junction bases unmatched: 4. The CDR3 contains 15 residues. CDR3 amino acids: CASSSLAGVSYEQYF. DNA for the CDR3: TGTGCCAGCAGCTCGTTAGCGGGAGTCTCCTACGAGCAGTACTTC.

The chain employs TRBV7-2 and TRBJ2-1; D might be TRBD2 (7 bases). The V gene lost 5 bases and the J gene lost 6 bases, with 20 bases spanning the gap. Germline assignment: CDR1 SGHTA and CDR2 FQGNSA. The CDR3 totals 16 residues. CDR3 loop: CASSPQGLQGGNEQFF. The DNA for the CDR3 is TGTGCCAGCAGCCCCCAGGGACTACAAGGGGGCAATGAGCAGTTCTTC.

The gene calls are TRBV10-3 and TRBJ2-7; D may be TRBD1 (6 bases). Germline values: CDR1 ENHRY, CDR2 SYGVKD. The CDR3 covers 13 residues. Trimming cost V 10 bases and J 0 bases, with 13 bases left between them. CDR3 nucleotides: TGTGCCACAAGACAGGCACCCTCCTACGAGCAGTACTTC. This sequence encodes CATRQAPSYEQYF.

The chain links TRBV4-2 to TRBJ2-7; 12 bases are shared with TRBD1. The germline CDR1 and CDR2 sequences are LGHNA and YNFKEQ. V was clipped by 7 bases and J by 7 bases; unmatched bases: 5. The CDR3 consists of 13 residues. The CDR3 loop is CASTGTGGLEQYF. CDR3 nucleotide sequence: TGTGCCAGCACCGGGACAGGGGGCTTAGAGCAGTACTTC.

The chain employs TRBV28 and TRBJ2-5, with no clear D. The J call may be faulty, since TRBJ2-7 better matches the DNA end. CDR3 length: 13 residues. Germline CDR1 is MDHEN and CDR2 is SYDVKM. The CDR3 region has the DNA TGTGCCAGCACCAGCCGTTTTTCCTACGAGCAGTACTTC. Protein sequence: CASTSRFSYEQYF.

This chain joins TRBV28 and TRBJ2-7; 7 nucleotides align to TRBD2. V dropped 3 bases and J dropped 2; count of bases not matched to a gene: 7. This CDR3 region has 15 residues. Germline CDR1 reads MDHEN; CDR2 reads SYDVKM. CDR3 in DNA: TGTGCCAGCAGTTTTTCAGGGACTAACGCCTACGAGCAGTACTTC. Translation gives CASSFSGTNAYEQYF.

The rearrangement links TRBV28 to TRBJ2-2; D might be TRBD2 (6 bases). V lost 3 bases to trimming and J lost 3 bases, with 14 bases between them. Germline-derived CDR1 and CDR2 are MDHEN and SYDVKM. CDR3 length: 16 amino acids. CDR3 DNA: TGTGCCAGCAGTTTGGGAGGTGGCTTGTACACCGGGGAGCTGTTTTTT. Its translation is CASSLGGGLYTGELFF.

The rearrangement uses TRBV6-4 and TRBJ2-3; the D gene is possibly TRBD2 (6 bases). The CDR3 loop spans 15 amino acids. V shed 3 bases and J shed 2 bases, with 12 bases lying between them. Germline CDR1 reads MRHNA; CDR2 reads SNTAGT. The CDR3 protein is CASSELAGITDTQYF. The CDR3 nucleotides are TGTGCCAGCAGTGAGTTGGCGGGAATCACAGATACGCAGTATTTT.

The chain has TRBV7-3 and TRBJ2-1, with 7 bases fitting TRBD2. Looked up from germline, CDR1 is SGHTA and CDR2 is FQGTGA. The trim removed 4 bases at V and 7 bases at J, leaving 10 bases unmatched. The CDR3 covers 15 residues. CDR3 coding DNA: TGTGCCAGCAGCTCCCGGACTAGTAGAGCAAATGAGCAGTTCTTC. Amino acids: CASSSRTSRANEQFF.

In its sample, this clone was seen once. The chain links TRBV28 to TRBJ2-7; 10 bases match TRBD2. This CDR3 region has 14 residues. CDR1 is MDHEN and CDR2 is SYDVKM in the germline V gene. Unmatched junction bases numbered 8, after V lost 4 bases and J lost 8 bases. The CDR3 region is CASSSVPTSGQQYF. Here the CDR3 DNA reads TGTGCCAGCAGTTCGGTCCCGACTAGCGGGCAGCAGTACTTC.

The CDR3 here is CASSSETPNTEAFF. The DNA for the CDR3 is TGTGCCAGCAGCTCCGAAACACCGAACACTGAAGCTTTCTTT. The rearrangement uses TRBV11-2 and TRBJ1-1; the D is unclear. This CDR3 region has 14 residues. Germline CDR1 SGHAT, CDR2 FQNNGV. V was clipped by 4 bases and J by 1 base, with 10 bases between them.

This rearrangement joins TRBV29-1 to TRBJ1-3; D may be TRBD1 (5 bases). The germline V and J ends were trimmed by 2 bases and 0 bases, with 8 bases remaining between them. Germline V CDR1 and CDR2: SQVTM, ANQGSEA. The CDR3 length is 14 residues. The CDR3 DNA is TGCAGCGTTGAACAGGGATACTCTGGAAACACCATATATTTT. Its protein is CSVEQGYSGNTIYF.

V and J are TRBV5-4 and TRBJ2-7; D is possibly TRBD1 (5 bases). In germline, CDR1 is SGHNT, CDR2 YYREEE (reference sequence). V was cut by 2 bases and J by 7 bases, with 7 bases left in between. The CDR3 is 11 residues long. The CDR3 protein is CASSFGAEQYF. CDR3 in DNA: TGTGCCAGCAGCTTTGGGGCGGAGCAGTACTTC. The variable domain in full, completed from reference TRBV5-4 and TRBJ2-7, reads ETGVTQSPTHLIKTRGQQVTLRCSSQSGHNTVSWYQQALGQGPQFIFQYYREEENGRGNFPPRFSGLQFPNYSSELNVNALELDDSALYLCASSFGAEQYFGPGTRLTVT.